This TCR beta chain was sequenced during a study of T cells in women clearing cervical HPV infection. Across the study: Women with histologically confirmed HPV16-related CIN3 or worse, 2 with invasive cancer, served as cases. Study-wide results and limits: Cases carried less TRBV6-7 than controls: approximately 0.1% versus 0.16%.

Profiling relied on immunoSEQ multiplex PCR, and the TCRdb table lists in-frame clones only, not all of them. This sample's clone table lists tens of thousands of clones. Prevalent HPV16 infections were excluded; only incident single HPV16 infections included. In regard to this clone: The target antigen is unknown. The CDR3 end lies 3 residues beyond the end of the read and is filled in from the germline J gene.

Trimming pared 3 bases from V and 3 bases from J, leaving 8 bases between. CDR3 size: 12 residues. Germline CDR1 GTSNPN, CDR2 SVGIG (reference sequence). Input material: blood buffy coat. This chain uses TRBV30 with TRBJ1-1, with TRBD1 as a possible D gene (5 bases). This TCR came from a woman aged 18 to 69 with a cervical HPV16 infection that either progressed to CIN3+ or cleared (not recorded which). The CDR3 sequence is CAWRWGDTEAFF. Incomplete CDR3 DNA: TGTGCCTGGAGGTGGGGGGACACTGAA.